These 3 T cell receptor beta chains originate from one sample sequenced in a study of T-cell reconstitution after alpha-beta-depleted transplantation in children. As it was prepared, the TCRbeta library received unique molecular identifiers. TCRdb itself ran the PCR reads through MiXCR, one entry per CDR3 protein. The sample records some 490,000 distinct CDR3 sequences, around 12% being singletons. Source: PBMCs from the stem cell graft donor, taken from the stem cell graft. The receptors were sampled from a human donor who donated a stem cell graft to a child with combined immunodeficiency.

The table lists this clonotype with many counts. The rearrangement uses TRBV15 and TRBJ2-1, with D maybe TRBD1 (5 bases). Trimming removed 6 bases from V and 6 bases from J, with 18 bases in between. The length of the CDR3 is 15 residues. Germline V lookup: CDR1 LNHNV, CDR2 YYDKDF (reference sequence). The CDR3 DNA is TGTGCCACCAGGGCGTCTTTAGGGGTTATCAATGAGCAGTTCTTC. It codes for CATRASLGVINEQFF.

This clonotype was observed at least ten times. The CDR3 is CASSSNKGRYYGYTF. The CDR3, as DNA: TGTGCCAGCAGCTCAAACAAAGGACGGTACTATGGCTACACCTTC. The V gene is TRBV11-2, the J gene TRBJ1-2; no firm D call. Trimming took 4 bases from V and 3 from J, leaving 15 bases between them. Germline CDR1 and CDR2: SGHAT and FQNNGV. This CDR3 spans 15 amino acids.

This chain connects TRBV20-1 to TRBJ1-1, with TRBD1 matching 8 bases. Germline V gene data show CDR1 as DFQATT and CDR2 as SNEGSKA (reference sequence). The CDR3 has 12 residues. The V segment lost 6 bases and the J segment 7 bases; nucleotides outside the gene matches: 7. The CDR3 here is CSAERTGYEAFF. The DNA of the CDR3 is TGCAGTGCCGAGCGGACAGGGTATGAAGCTTTCTTT.